This TCR beta chain was recorded in a study of T cells in Graves' hyperthyroidism and ophthalmopathy. This clonotype has ten or more counts. Its antigen remains unidentified. Whole-study findings and limits: Also found in blood were most expanded thyroid clonotypes above 0.001.

CDR1 is SGHTA and CDR2 is FQGNSA in the germline V gene. The CDR3 consists of 15 residues. The V and J ends lost 5 bases and 0 bases, in that order; junction bases with no gene match: 5. Amplified TCR beta CDR3 regions came from RNA transcripts. With the HTBI primer set, the TCR CDR3 went through a first round of RT-PCR. TCRdb re-analysed the multiplex PCR reads in MiXCR, keeping a single row per CDR3 protein. The sample shows 490,000 or so distinct CDR3 sequences, about 16% of them seen only once. The authors obtained PBMCs from 10 ml of fresh peripheral blood. This clonotype originated in a woman under 40 with Graves' ophthalmopathy. The chain is built from TRBV7-2 and TRBJ2-7; 9 bases are a match to TRBD2. Sequencing was done on a sample of blood. CDR3 sequence (DNA): TGTGCCAGCAGCCCGACTAGCGGAAACTCCTACGAGCAGTACTTC. This gives the protein CASSPTSGNSYEQYF.